Shown below are 5 T cell receptor beta chains from a single sample sequenced in a study of T cells after yellow fever vaccination (dated by TCRdb to between 2018 and 2021). Read against the paper, the sample's treatment or condition label means: live attenuated yellow fever vaccine strain. Library preparation used 5' RACE. Data came from an Illumina HiSeq 2500. Clones were called with MiXCR by TCRdb after fastp trimmed the public reads at Q25, and only in-frame beta chains were retained. Rows with a matching CDR3 protein are joined into one entry that keeps the most common DNA and genes. This sample holds around 400,000 distinct CDR3 sequences; under 14% were observed only once. Around 20% of the sample lies in the top ten. This material consisted of PBMCs, taken on the day of the first yellow fever vaccination. The receptors originated from a man aged 18 to 29 who received the YFV17D yellow fever vaccine.

This clonotype was detected only a few times. The chain has TRBV10-3 and TRBJ2-1; perhaps TRBD2 as D (7 bases). Looked up from germline, CDR1 is ENHRY and CDR2 is SYGVKD. V dropped 10 bases and J dropped 7 bases, with 14 bases sitting between them. The CDR3 consists of 12 residues. CDR3 in amino acids: CATRRGGNEQFF. The CDR3 nucleotides are TGTGCCACCCGAAGGGGGGGGAATGAGCAGTTCTTC.

This clonotype was counted many times. The gene calls are TRBV12-3 or TRBV12-4 and TRBJ1-6; TRBD1 is a possible D gene (5 bases). V was shortened by 5 bases and J by 7 bases, with 15 bases between the two germline ends. The CDR3 runs to 15 residues. The CDR3: CASSRTRDGNSPLHF. In DNA form, the CDR3 reads TGTGCCAGCAGTCGCACCCGGGACGGAAATTCACCCCTCCACTTT.

The gene calls are TRBV27 and TRBJ2-7; 11 bases match TRBD2. The CDR3 totals 14 residues. Germline V gene lookup returns CDR1 MNHEY and CDR2 SMNVEV (reference sequence). After removal of 3 bases from V and 5 bases from J, the junction contained 3 bases not matched to a gene. The CDR3 sequence is CASSLLAGGDEQYF. The CDR3 DNA is TGTGCCAGCAGTTTGTTAGCGGGGGGGGACGAGCAGTACTTC.

This clonotype was counted many times. The chain is built from TRBV20-1 and TRBJ1-5; D gene ambiguous. CDR3 length equals 12 residues. Germline-derived CDR1 and CDR2 are DFQATT and SNEGSKA (reference sequence). The V and J ends lost 3 bases and 4 bases respectively, with 7 bases between them. Here the CDR3 reads CSASSGNQPQHF. The DNA of the CDR3 is TGCAGTGCTAGCTCCGGGAATCAGCCCCAGCATTTT.

This sequence joins TRBV5-1 and TRBJ1-3; D call uncertain. Trimming took off 7 bases at V and 0 bases at J, with 8 bases between the two ends. This CDR3 region has 13 residues. The germline gives CDR1 SGHRS, CDR2 YFSETQ. CDR3 sequence: CASAVNSGNTIYF. DNA for the CDR3: TGCGCCAGCGCAGTCAACTCTGGAAACACCATATATTTT.